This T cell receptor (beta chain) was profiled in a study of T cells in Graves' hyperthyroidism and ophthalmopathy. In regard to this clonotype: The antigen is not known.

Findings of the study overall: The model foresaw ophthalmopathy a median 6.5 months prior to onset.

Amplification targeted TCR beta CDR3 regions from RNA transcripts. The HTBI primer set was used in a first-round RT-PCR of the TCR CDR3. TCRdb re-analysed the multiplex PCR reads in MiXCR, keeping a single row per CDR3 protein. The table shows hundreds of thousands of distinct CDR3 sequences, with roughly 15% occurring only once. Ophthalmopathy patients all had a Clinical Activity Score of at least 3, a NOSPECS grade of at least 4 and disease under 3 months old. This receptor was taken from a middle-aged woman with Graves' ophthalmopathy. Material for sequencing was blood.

CDR3 protein: CASNGNNYGYTF. The CDR3 DNA follows: TGTGCCAGCAACGGGAATAACTATGGCTACACCTTC. This sequence joins TRBV6-1 and TRBJ1-2, with no clear D. CDR3 size: 12 residues. Germline values: CDR1 MNHNS, CDR2 SASEGT. V lost 7 bases to trimming and J lost 1 base, with 7 bases between them.